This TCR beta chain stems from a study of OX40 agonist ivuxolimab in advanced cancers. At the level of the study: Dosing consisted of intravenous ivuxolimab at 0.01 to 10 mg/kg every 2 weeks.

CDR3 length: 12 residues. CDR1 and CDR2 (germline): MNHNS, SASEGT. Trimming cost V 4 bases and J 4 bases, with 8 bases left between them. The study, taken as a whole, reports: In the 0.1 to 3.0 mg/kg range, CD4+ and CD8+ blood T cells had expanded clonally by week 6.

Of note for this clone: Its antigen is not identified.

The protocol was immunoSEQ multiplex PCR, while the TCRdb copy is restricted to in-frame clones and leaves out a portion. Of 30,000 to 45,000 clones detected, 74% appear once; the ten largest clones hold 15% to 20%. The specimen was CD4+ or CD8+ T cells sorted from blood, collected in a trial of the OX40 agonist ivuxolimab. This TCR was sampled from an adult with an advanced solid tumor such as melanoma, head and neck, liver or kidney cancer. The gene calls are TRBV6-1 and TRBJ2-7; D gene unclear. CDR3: CASSAQLYEQYV. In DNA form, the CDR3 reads TGTGCCAGCAGTGCTCAGTTGTACGAGCAGTACGTC.